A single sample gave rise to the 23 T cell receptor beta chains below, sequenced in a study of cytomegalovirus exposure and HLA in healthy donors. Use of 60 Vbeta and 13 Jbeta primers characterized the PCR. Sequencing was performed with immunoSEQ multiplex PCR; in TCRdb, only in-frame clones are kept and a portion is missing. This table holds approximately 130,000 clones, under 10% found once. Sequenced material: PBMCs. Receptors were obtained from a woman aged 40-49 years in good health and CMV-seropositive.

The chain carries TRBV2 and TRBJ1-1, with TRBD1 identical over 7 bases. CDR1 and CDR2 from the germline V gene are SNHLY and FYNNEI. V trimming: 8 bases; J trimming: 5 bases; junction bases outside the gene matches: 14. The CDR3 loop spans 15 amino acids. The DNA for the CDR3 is TGTGCCAGCTCTCTCGAAGGGGCAGGGGGAACTGAAGCTTTCTTT. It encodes CASSLEGAGGTEAFF.

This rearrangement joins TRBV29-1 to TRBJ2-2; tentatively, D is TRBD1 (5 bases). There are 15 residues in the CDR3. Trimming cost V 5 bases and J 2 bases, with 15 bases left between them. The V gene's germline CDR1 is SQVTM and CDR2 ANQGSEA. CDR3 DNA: TGCAGCGTTTACAGGCCTCTCGGAAACACCGGGGAGCTGTTTTTT. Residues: CSVYRPLGNTGELFF.

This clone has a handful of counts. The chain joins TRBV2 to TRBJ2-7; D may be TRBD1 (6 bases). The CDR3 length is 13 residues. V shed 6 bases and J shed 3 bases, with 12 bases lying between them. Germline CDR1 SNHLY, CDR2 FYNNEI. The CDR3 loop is CASSRDIYYEQYF. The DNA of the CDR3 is TGTGCCAGCAGCCGGGACATATACTACGAGCAGTACTTC. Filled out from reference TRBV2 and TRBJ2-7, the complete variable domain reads EPEVTQTPSHQVTQMGQEVILRCVPISNHLYFYWYRQILGQKVEFLVSFYNNEISEKSEIFDDQFSVERPDGSNFTLKIRSTKLEDSAMYFCASSRDIYYEQYFGPGTRLTVT.

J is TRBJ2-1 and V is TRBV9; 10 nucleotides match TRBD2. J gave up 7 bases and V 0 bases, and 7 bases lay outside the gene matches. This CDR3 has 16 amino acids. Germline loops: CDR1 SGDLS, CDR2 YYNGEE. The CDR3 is CASSVDPAGGVNEQFF. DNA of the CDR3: TGTGCCAGCAGCGTAGACCCAGCGGGGGGGGTTAATGAGCAGTTCTTC.

The CDR3 reads CASTLTGPYEQYF. CDR3 nucleotide sequence: TGTGCCAGCACCCTGACAGGACCCTACGAGCAGTACTTC. This chain uses TRBV6-1 with TRBJ2-7; the D gene is possibly TRBD1 (6 bases). Germline V gene lookup returns CDR1 MNHNS and CDR2 SASEGT. The germline V and J ends were trimmed by 7 bases and 2 bases, with 12 bases remaining between them. The CDR3 sequence is 13 residues long.

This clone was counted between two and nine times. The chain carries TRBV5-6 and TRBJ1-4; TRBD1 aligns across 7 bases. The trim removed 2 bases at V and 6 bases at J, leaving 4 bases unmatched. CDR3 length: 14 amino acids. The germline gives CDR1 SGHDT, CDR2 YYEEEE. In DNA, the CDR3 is TGTGCCAGCAGCTTTCGTCAGGGGGATGAAAAACTGTTTTTT. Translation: CASSFRQGDEKLFF.

CDR3 amino acids: CASSFFGGARSSGANVLTF. The CDR3 DNA reads TGCGCCAGCAGCTTTTTCGGAGGGGCCCGCTCTTCTGGGGCCAACGTCCTGACTTTC. V is TRBV5-1 and J is TRBJ2-6; D possibly corresponds to TRBD2 (6 bases). V lost 2 bases to trimming and J lost 1 base, with 19 bases between them. Germline assignment: CDR1 SGHRS and CDR2 YFSETQ. This CDR3 region has 19 residues.

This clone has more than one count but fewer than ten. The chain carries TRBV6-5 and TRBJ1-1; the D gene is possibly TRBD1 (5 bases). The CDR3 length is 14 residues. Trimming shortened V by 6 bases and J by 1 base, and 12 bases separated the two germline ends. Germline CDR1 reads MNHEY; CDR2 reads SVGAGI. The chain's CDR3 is CASSRQLPNTEAFF. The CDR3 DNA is TGTGCCAGCAGCCGACAGCTCCCGAACACTGAAGCTTTCTTT.

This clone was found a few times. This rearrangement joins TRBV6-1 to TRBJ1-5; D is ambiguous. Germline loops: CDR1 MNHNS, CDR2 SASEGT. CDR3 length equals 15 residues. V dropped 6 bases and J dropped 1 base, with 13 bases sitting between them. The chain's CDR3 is CASRRRRGSNQPQHF. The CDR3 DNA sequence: TGTGCCAGCAGGCGCAGGCGGGGAAGCAATCAGCCCCAGCATTTT.

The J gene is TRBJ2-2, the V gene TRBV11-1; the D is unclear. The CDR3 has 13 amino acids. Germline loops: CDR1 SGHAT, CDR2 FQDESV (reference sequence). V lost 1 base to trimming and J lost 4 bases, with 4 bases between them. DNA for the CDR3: TGTGCCAGCAGCTTAGGACTCACCGGGGAGCTGTTTTTT. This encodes CASSLGLTGELFF.

The CDR3 DNA is TGTGCCAGCAGCTTGGGGAGTCCGAACACCGGGGAGCTGTTTTTT. Its protein is CASSLGSPNTGELFF. The chain uses TRBV5-8 and TRBJ2-2, with D unclear. The CDR3 covers 15 residues. V lost 0 bases, J lost 0 bases, and 6 bases lay in between. Germline V CDR1 and CDR2: SGHTS, YDEGEE.

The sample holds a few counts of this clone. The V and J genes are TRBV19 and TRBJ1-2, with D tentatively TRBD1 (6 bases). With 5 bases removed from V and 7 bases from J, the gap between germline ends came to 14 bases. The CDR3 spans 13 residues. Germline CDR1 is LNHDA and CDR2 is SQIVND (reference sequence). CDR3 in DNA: TGTGCCAGTAGTTCGCGAACAGGGATTGGCTACACCTTC. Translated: CASSSRTGIGYTF.

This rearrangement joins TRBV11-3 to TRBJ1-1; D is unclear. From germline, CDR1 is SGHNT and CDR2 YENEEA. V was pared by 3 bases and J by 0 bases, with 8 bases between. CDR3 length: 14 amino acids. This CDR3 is CASSFFQMNTEAFF. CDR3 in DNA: TGTGCCAGCAGCTTCTTTCAGATGAACACTGAAGCTTTCTTT.

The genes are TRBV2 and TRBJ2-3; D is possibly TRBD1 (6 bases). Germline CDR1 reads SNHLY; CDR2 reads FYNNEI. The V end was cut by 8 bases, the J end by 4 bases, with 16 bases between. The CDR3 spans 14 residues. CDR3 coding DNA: TGTGCCAGCTCAACAGGGTTTTCTGCAGATACGCAGTATTTT. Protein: CASSTGFSADTQYF.

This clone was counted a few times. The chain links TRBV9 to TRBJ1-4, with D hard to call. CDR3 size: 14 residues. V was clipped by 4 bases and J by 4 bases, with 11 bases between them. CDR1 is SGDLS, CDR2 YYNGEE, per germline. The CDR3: CASSPRFGNEKLFF. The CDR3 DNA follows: TGTGCCAGCAGCCCCCGGTTTGGTAATGAAAAACTGTTTTTT.

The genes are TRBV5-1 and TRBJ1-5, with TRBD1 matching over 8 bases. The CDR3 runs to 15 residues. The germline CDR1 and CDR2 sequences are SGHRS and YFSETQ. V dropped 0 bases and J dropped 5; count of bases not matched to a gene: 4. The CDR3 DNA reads TGCGCCAGCAGCTTGGCGGGACAGGAATATCAGCCCCAGCATTTT. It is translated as CASSLAGQEYQPQHF. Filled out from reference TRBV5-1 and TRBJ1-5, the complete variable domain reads KAGVTQTPRYLIKTRGQQVTLSCSPISGHRSVSWYQQTPGQGLQFLFEYFSETQRNKGNFPGRFSGRQFSNSRSEMNVSTLELGDSALYLCASSLAGQEYQPQHFGDGTRLSIL.

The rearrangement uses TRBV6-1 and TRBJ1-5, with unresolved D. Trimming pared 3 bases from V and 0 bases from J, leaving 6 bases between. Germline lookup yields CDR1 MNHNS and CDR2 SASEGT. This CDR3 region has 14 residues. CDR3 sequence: CASSEADSNQPQHF. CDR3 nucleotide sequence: TGTGCCAGCAGTGAGGCAGATAGCAATCAGCCCCAGCATTTT.

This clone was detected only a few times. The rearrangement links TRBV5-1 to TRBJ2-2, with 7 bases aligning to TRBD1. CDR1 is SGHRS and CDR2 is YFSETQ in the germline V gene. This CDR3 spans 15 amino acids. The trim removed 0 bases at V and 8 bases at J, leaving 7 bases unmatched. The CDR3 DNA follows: TGCGCCAGCAGCTTGGGCACAGGGGACGTGGGGGAGCTGTTTTTT. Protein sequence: CASSLGTGDVGELFF.

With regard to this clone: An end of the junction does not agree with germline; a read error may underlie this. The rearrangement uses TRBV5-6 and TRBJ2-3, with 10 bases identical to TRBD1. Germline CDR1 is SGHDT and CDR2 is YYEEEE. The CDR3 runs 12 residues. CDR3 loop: CASSFQGQGRIF. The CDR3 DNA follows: TGTGCCAGCAGCTTCCAGGGACAGGGGAGGATTTTT.

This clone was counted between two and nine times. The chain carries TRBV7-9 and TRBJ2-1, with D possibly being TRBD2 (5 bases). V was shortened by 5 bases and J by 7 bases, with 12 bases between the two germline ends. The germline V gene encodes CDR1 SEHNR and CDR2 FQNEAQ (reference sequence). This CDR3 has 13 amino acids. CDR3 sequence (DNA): TGTGCCAGCAGCGCCGGACTTTATAATGAGCAGTTCTTC. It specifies CASSAGLYNEQFF.

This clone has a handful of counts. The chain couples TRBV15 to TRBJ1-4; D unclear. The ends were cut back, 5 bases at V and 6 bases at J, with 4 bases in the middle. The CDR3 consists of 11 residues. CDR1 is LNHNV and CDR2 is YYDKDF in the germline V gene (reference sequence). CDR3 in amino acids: CATSQYEKLFF. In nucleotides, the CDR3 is TGTGCCACCAGCCAGTATGAAAAACTGTTTTTT.

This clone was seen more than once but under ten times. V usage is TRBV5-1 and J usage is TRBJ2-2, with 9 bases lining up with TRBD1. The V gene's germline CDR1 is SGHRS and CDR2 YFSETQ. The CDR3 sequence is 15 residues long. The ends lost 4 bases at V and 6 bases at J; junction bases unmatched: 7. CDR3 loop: CASSQGTGRAGELFF. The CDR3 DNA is TGCGCCAGCAGCCAGGGGACAGGGAGAGCCGGGGAGCTGTTTTTT.

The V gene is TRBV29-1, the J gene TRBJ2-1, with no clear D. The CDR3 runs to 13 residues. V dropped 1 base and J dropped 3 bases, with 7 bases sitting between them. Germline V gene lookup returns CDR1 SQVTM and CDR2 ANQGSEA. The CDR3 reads CSVEVSDYNEQFF. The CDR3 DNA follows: TGCAGCGTTGAAGTTTCAGACTACAATGAGCAGTTCTTC.